This TCR beta chain stems from a study of beta chain features in type 1 diabetes. The CDR3 totals 11 residues. CDR1 is MNHNY, CDR2 SVGAGI, per germline (reference sequence). V lost 5 bases and J lost 7, with 8 bases in between. Every isolated RNA sample was fully reverse transcribed, so sequencing captured expressed TCRB transcripts. Using immunoSEQ multiplex PCR, the repertoire was profiled, and TCRdb retains in-frame clones only, with some absent. Of about 230,000 clones listed, 9.6% are singletons. This clone was counted between two and nine times. The chain uses TRBV6-6 and TRBJ2-5; possible D gene TRBD1, 6 bases. Sequencing was done on a sample of naive CD4+ T cells from blood. The receptor was derived from a young woman in good health. The CDR3 DNA sequence: TGTGCCAGCAGTCTAGGGGGGACCCAGTACTTC. Amino acids: CASSLGGTQYF.